The next 7 T cell receptor beta chains were all read from a single sample in a study of human thymus T cells. Sequenced by immunoSEQ multiplex PCR; TCRdb stores in-frame clones only, minus some. This repertoire shows some 130,000 clones, around 94% found once; its top ten account for under 0.025%. Resected material from corrective heart surgery provided the thymus tissue analysed. Sequenced: thymus tissue. These receptors were collected from a boy under two years old with a congenital heart defect but otherwise immunologically healthy.

The chain links TRBV13 to TRBJ2-2; 9 nucleotides agree with TRBD2. The germline V gene encodes CDR1 PRHDT and CDR2 FYEKMQ (reference sequence). Trimming cost V 4 bases and J 6 bases; bases outside gene matches: 6. The length of the CDR3 is 15 residues. CDR3 nucleotides: TGTGCCAGCAGCTCGCTAGCGGGGAAAGCCGGGGAGCTGTTTTTT. Translation: CASSSLAGKAGELFF.

The J gene is TRBJ1-2, the V gene TRBV5-1; D is ambiguous. The CDR3 has 16 residues. Per germline, CDR1 SGHRS and CDR2 YFSETQ. Trimming stripped 0 bases from V and 4 bases from J, with 16 bases between. The CDR3 sequence is CASSLAESVPRYGYTF. The CDR3 nucleotides are TGCGCCAGCAGCTTGGCCGAGTCGGTCCCCCGCTATGGCTACACCTTC.

Comments on this clone: The sample carries other DNA sequences with the same CDR3. The V call is TRBV5-1, the J call TRBJ2-5; D perhaps matches TRBD1 (6 bases). The CDR3 runs 13 residues. Germline V gene sequence: CDR1 SGHRS, CDR2 YFSETQ. V lost 0 bases and J lost 5, with 8 bases in between. The chain's CDR3 is CASSLARGETQYF. CDR3 DNA sequence: TGCGCCAGCAGCTTGGCCAGGGGCGAGACCCAGTACTTC.

The V call is TRBV6-1, the J call TRBJ1-2; D is perhaps TRBD1 (5 bases). This CDR3 region has 13 residues. Germline CDR1 MNHNS, CDR2 SASEGT. V lost 8 bases and J 5 bases, leaving 15 bases between the germline ends. The CDR3: CASCRGTSYGYTF. The CDR3 DNA reads as TGTGCCAGCTGCCGGGGGACCAGTTATGGCTACACCTTC.

The V call is TRBV5-6, the J call TRBJ1-1, with D hard to call. CDR3 length: 12 residues. V lost 4 bases, J lost 2 bases, and 6 bases lay in between. The germline V gene encodes CDR1 SGHDT and CDR2 YYEEEE. The CDR3: CASSMENTEAFF. The DNA for the CDR3 is TGTGCCAGCAGCATGGAAAACACTGAAGCTTTCTTT. The whole variable domain, filled in from reference TRBV5-6 and TRBJ1-1, reads DAGVTQSPTHLIKTRGQQVTLRCSPKSGHDTVSWYQQALGQGPQFIFQYYEEEERQRGNFPDRFSGHQFPNYSSELNVNALLLGDSALYLCASSMENTEAFFGQGTRLTVV.

The chain couples TRBV30 to TRBJ1-5; D possibly corresponds to TRBD1 (5 bases). There are 15 residues in the CDR3. V was cut by 0 bases and J by 4 bases, with 13 bases left in between. Germline V gene data show CDR1 as GTSNPN and CDR2 as SVGIG (reference sequence). CDR3 bases: TGTGCCTGGAGTGTAGAGGGGCCACAAAATCAGCCCCAGCATTTT. The encoded protein is CAWSVEGPQNQPQHF.

The rearrangement links TRBV5-6 to TRBJ2-6, with D perhaps matching TRBD1 (5 bases). The CDR3 totals 18 residues. V lost 3 bases, J lost 2 bases, and 18 bases lay in between. CDR1 and CDR2 (germline): SGHDT, YYEEEE. CDR3: CASSSPGPHLPGANVLTF. DNA of the CDR3: TGTGCCAGCAGCTCTCCAGGGCCTCACCTACCTGGGGCCAACGTCCTGACTTTC.